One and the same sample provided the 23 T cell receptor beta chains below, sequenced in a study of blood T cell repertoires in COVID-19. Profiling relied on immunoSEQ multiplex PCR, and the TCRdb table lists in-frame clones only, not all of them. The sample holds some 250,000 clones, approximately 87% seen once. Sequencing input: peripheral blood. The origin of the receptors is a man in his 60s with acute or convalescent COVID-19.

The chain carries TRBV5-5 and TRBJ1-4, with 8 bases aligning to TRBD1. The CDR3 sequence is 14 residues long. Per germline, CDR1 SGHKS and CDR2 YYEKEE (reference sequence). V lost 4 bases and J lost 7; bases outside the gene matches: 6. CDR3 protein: CASSVTGAGEKLFF. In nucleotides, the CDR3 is TGTGCCAGCAGCGTGACAGGGGCGGGTGAAAAACTGTTTTTT.

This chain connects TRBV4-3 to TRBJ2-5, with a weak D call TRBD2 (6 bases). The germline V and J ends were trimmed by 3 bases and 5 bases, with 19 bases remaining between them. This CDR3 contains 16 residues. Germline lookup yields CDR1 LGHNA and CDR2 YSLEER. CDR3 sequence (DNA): TGCGCCAGCAGCCAGGAGGGCGTCAGGAGAGGGGAGACCCAGTACTTC. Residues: CASSQEGVRRGETQYF.

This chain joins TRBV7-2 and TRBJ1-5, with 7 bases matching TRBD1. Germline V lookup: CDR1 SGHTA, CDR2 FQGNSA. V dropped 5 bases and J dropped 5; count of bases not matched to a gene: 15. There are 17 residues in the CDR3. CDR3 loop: CASSPLKGADLDQPQHF. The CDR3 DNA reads TGTGCCAGCAGCCCACTCAAGGGGGCGGACCTCGATCAGCCCCAGCATTTT.

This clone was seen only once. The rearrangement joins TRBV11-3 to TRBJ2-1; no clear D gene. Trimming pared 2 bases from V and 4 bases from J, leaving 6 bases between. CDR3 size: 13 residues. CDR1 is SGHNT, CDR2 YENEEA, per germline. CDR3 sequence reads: CASSLNSYNEQFF. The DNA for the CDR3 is TGTGCCAGCAGCTTAAACTCGTACAATGAGCAGTTCTTC.

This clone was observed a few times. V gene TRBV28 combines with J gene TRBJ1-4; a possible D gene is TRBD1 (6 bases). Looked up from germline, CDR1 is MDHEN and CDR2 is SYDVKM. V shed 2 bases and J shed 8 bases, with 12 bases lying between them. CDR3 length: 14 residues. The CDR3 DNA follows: TGTGCCAGCAGTTTAAACAGGGATGGAGAAAAACTGTTTTTT. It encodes CASSLNRDGEKLFF.

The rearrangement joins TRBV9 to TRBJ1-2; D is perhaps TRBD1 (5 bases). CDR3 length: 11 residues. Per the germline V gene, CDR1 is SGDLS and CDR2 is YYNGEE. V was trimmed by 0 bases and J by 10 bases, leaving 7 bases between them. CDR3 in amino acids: CASSVAGVYTF. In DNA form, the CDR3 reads TGTGCCAGCAGCGTAGCGGGGGTCTACACCTTC.

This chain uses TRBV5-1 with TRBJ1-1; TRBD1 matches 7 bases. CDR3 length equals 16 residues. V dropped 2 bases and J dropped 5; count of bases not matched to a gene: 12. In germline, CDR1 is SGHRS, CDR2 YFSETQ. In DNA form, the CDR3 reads TGCGCCAGCAGCTTCCTAAGACAGGGTGGCGGGACTGAAGCTTTCTTT. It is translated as CASSFLRQGGGTEAFF.

CDR3 protein: CASSLALGRTEAFF. For the CDR3, the DNA is TGTGCCAGCAGCTTAGCGCTGGGGCGGACTGAAGCTTTCTTT. The V gene is TRBV7-2, the J gene TRBJ1-1; tentatively, D is TRBD1 (5 bases). The germline CDR1 and CDR2 sequences are SGHTA and FQGNSA. The CDR3 covers 14 residues. Trimming removed 0 bases from V and 5 bases from J, with 10 bases in between. Full variable domain (remainder filled in from reference TRBV7-2 and TRBJ1-1): GAGVSQSPSNKVTEKGKDVELRCDPISGHTALYWYRQSLGQGLEFLIYFQGNSAPDKSGLPSDRFSAERTGGSVSTLTIQRTQQEDSAVYLCASSLALGRTEAFFGQGTRLTVV.

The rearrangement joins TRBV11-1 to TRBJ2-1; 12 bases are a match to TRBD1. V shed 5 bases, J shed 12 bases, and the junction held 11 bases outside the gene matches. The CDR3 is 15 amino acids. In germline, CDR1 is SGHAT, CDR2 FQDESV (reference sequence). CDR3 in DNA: TGTGCCAGCAGCGGGGACAGGGGGCGCAAAGCCGGGCAGTTCTTC. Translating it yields CASSGDRGRKAGQFF.

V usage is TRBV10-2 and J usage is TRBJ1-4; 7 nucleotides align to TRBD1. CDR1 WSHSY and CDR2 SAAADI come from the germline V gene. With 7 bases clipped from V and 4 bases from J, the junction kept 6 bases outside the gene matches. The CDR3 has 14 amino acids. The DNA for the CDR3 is TGCGCCAGCAACCCGGGACAGTATAATGAAAAACTGTTTTTT. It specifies CASNPGQYNEKLFF.

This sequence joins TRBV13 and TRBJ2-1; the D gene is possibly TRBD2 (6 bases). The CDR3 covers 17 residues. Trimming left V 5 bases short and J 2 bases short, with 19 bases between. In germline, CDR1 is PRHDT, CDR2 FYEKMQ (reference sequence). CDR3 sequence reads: CASSGGSLAGPYNEQFF. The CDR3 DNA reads TGTGCCAGCAGCGGCGGCTCACTAGCTGGGCCCTACAATGAGCAGTTCTTC.

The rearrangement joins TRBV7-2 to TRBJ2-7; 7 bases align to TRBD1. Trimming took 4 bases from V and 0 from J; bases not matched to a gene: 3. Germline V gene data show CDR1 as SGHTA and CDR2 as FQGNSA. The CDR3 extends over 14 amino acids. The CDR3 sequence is CASSSDRNSYEQYF. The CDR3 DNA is TGTGCCAGCAGCTCGGACAGGAACTCCTACGAGCAGTACTTC.

The chain's CDR3 is CATSPQGANYGYTF. The CDR3, as DNA: TGTGCCACCAGTCCGCAGGGGGCTAACTATGGCTACACCTTC. The gene calls are TRBV24-1 and TRBJ1-2, with 7 bases lining up with TRBD1. The length of the CDR3 is 14 residues. V dropped 6 bases and J dropped 0; count of bases not matched to a gene: 3. CDR1 KGHDR and CDR2 SFDVKD come from the germline V gene.

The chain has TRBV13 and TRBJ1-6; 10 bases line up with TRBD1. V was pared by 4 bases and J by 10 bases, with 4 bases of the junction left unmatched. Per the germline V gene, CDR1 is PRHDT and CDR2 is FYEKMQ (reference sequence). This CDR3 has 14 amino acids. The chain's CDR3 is CASSWDRGGSPLHF. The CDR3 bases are TGTGCCAGCAGCTGGGACAGGGGAGGATCACCCCTCCACTTT. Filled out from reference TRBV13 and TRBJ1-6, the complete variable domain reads AAGVIQSPRHLIKEKRETATLKCYPIPRHDTVYWYQQGPGQDPQFLISFYEKMQSDKGSIPDRFSAQQFSDYHSELNMSSLELGDSALYFCASSWDRGGSPLHFGNGTRLTVT.

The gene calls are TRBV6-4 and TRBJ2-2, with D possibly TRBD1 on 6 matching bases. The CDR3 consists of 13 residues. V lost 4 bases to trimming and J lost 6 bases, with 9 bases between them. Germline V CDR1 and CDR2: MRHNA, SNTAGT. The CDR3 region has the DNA TGTGCCAGCAGTGTACAGGGCCCCGGGGAGCTGTTTTTT. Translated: CASSVQGPGELFF.

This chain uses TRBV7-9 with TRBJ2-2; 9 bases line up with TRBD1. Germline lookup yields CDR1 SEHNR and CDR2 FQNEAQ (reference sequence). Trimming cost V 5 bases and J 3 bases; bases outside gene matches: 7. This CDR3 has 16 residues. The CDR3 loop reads CASSPQGQGYTGELFF. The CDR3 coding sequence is TGTGCCAGCAGCCCTCAGGGACAGGGATACACCGGGGAGCTGTTTTTT.

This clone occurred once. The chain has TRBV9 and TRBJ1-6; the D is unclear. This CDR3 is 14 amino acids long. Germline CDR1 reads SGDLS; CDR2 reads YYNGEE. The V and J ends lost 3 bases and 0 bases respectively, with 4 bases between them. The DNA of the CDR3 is TGTGCCAGCAGCGGGAGCTCCTATAATTCACCCCTCCACTTT. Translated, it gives CASSGSSYNSPLHF.

For the CDR3, the DNA is TGCGCCAGCAGCCTCGGACTAGGTTCGGACAATGAGCAGTTCTTC. It yields the protein CASSLGLGSDNEQFF. V gene TRBV4-1 combines with J gene TRBJ2-1; 7 bases match TRBD2. CDR1 is MGHRA, CDR2 YSYEKL, per germline. The CDR3 is made up of 15 amino acids. V gave up 4 bases and J gave up 5 bases; unmatched junction bases: 8.

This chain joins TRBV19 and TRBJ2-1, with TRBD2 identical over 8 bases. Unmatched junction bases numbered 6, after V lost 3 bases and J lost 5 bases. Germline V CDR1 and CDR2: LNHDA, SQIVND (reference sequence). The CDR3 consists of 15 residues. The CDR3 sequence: CASSIGASGHNEQFF. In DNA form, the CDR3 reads TGTGCCAGTAGTATCGGGGCTAGCGGGCACAATGAGCAGTTCTTC.

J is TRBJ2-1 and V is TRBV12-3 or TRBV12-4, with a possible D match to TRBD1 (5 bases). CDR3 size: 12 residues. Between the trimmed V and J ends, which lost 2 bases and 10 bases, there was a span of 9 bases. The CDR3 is CASSLSGWEQFF. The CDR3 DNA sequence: TGTGCCAGCAGTTTATCAGGGTGGGAGCAGTTCTTC.

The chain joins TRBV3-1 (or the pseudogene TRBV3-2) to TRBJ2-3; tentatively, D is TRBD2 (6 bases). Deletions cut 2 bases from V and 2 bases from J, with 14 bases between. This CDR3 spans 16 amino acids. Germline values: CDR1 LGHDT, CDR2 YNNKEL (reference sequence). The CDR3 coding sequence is TGTGCCAGCAGCCAAAATTCGGGACTTCTCACAGATACGCAGTATTTT. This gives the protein CASSQNSGLLTDTQYF.

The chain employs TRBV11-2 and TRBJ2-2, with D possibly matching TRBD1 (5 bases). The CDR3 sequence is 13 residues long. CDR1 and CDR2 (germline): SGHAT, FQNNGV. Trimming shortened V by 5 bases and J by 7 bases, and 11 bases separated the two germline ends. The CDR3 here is CASSRDQGGELFF. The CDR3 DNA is TGTGCCAGCAGCCGAGATCAGGGCGGGGAGCTGTTTTTT.

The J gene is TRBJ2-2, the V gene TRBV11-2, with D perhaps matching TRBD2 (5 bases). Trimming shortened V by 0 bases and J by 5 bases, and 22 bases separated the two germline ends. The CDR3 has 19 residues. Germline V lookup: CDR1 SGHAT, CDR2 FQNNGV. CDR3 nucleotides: TGTGCCAGCAGCTTAGAGAGGGTAGTCCCAACGAAGTATACCGGGGAGCTGTTTTTT. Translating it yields CASSLERVVPTKYTGELFF.